The rows below give T cell receptor beta chains drawn from one sample of a study of T cells in localized non-small cell lung cancer. Measured with immunoSEQ multiplex PCR; TCRdb has only the in-frame clones, and not every one. Of about 21,000 clones listed, about four fifths were seen once; the top ten hold roughly 2.2%. The sample was peripheral blood, taken before any cancer treatment. These receptors came from a man aged 40-75 years with stage I lung adenocarcinoma. The CDR3 runs from the conserved cysteine through the conserved F or W. The order of the fields is D gene, V gene, J gene, clone size, CDR3 DNA, CDR3 protein. A D gene is named only where the DNA matches it firmly. Clone size is shown for a subset of rows, as once, few, many or a class of expanded clone.

.	TRBV7-8	TRBJ2-3	.	TGTGCCAGCAGCCCCCTGGCGGGGAGGAGAGATACGCAGTATTTT	CASSPLAGRRDTQYF
TRBD1	TRBV28	TRBJ1-1	.	TGTGCCAGCAGTTCTACAGGGGGCGAGACTGAAGCTTTCTTT	CASSSTGGETEAFF
TRBD2	TRBV11-2	TRBJ2-3	once	TGTGCCAGCAGCTTAGATCAGTTGGCTAGCGGGAAAGATACGCAGTATTTT	CASSLDQLASGKDTQYF
TRBD1	TRBV5-4	TRBJ2-5	.	TGTGCCAGCAGCCCTTACGGACAGGGTGAGGAGACCCAGTACTTC	CASSPYGQGEETQYF
TRBD1	TRBV9	TRBJ1-5	.	TGTGCCAGTGGGCCGGGACAGGACAATCAGCCCCAGCATTTT	CASGPGQDNQPQHF
.	TRBV6-1	TRBJ1-2	few	TGTGCCAGCAGTGAGCAGGGATCCTATGGCTACACCTTC	CASSEQGSYGYTF
.	TRBV11-2	TRBJ1-2	.	TGTGCCAGCAGCTTGGAAAACTATGGCTACACCTTC	CASSLENYGYTF
.	TRBV4-2	TRBJ2-2	.	TGTGCCAGCAGCCAACCGGACGTTCGGGAAGAGACCGGGGAGCTGTTTTTT	CASSQPDVREETGELFF
.	TRBV2	TRBJ2-3	.	TGTGCCAGCAGGGTGAGGGGCACAGATACGCAGTATTTT	CASRVRGTDTQYF
TRBD2	TRBV10-3	TRBJ2-3	once	TGTGCCATCAGTGACCCCGGATCTAGCGGGGAATTCACAGATACGCAGTATTTT	CAISDPGSSGEFTDTQYF
TRBD2	TRBV5-1	TRBJ2-1	.	TGCGCCAGCAGAGCTAGCGGGAGAAACAATGAGCAGTTCTTC	CASRASGRNNEQFF
.	TRBV5-1	TRBJ2-1	.	TGCGCCAGCAGGAAGGGTGGGAGCTCCTACAATGAGCAGTTCTTC	CASRKGGSSYNEQFF
.	TRBV5-4	TRBJ1-6	.	TGTGCCAGCAGCTTGGTCCCAGGAGGGCAAAATTCACCCCTCCACTTT	CASSLVPGGQNSPLHF
TRBD2	TRBV5-4	TRBJ2-1	.	TGTGCCAGCGGCGAGCGGCGGGGGGGTTACAATGAGCAGTTCTTC	CASGERRGGYNEQFF
.	TRBV15	TRBJ2-3	.	TGTGCCACCAGCAGAGCAACAGGTTCGATAGATACGCAGTATTTT	CATSRATGSIDTQYF
.	TRBV4-3	TRBJ2-2	.	TGCGCCAGCAGCCAAGGGGCTGTGAACACCGGGGAGCTGTTTTTT	CASSQGAVNTGELFF
.	TRBV7-9	TRBJ1-2	.	TGTGCCAGCAGCTTAGAGTTTGCCAATGGCTACACCTTC	CASSLEFANGYTF
TRBD1	TRBV6-1	TRBJ1-1	once	TGTGCCAGCAGTGCACGACAGGGGGTGTTGGCTGAAGCTTTCTTT	CASSARQGVLAEAFF
TRBD1	TRBV7-9	TRBJ2-7	.	TGTGCCAGCAGCTCGGACAGGGTCGAGCAGTACTTC	CASSSDRVEQYF
.	TRBV7-3	TRBJ2-3	.	TGTGCCAGCAGCTTAGGGGTTGGAGATACGCAGTATTTT	CASSLGVGDTQYF
.	TRBV4-1	TRBJ1-4	.	TGCGCCAGCAGCCCACGGACACTACTTGCAACTAATGAAAAACTGTTTTTT	CASSPRTLLATNEKLFF
.	TRBV5-4	TRBJ1-1	once	TGTGCCGGCAGCTTGAACAGGAACAGTTGGGGGAACACTGAAGCTTTCTTT	CAGSLNRNSWGNTEAFF
.	TRBV29-1	TRBJ2-2	.	TGCAGCGCGCGGATGTACACCGGGGAGCTGTTTTTT	CSARMYTGELFF
.	TRBV5-5	TRBJ2-5	.	TGTGCCAGCAGCTTTCAGGGGTACCAAGAGACCCAGTACTTC	CASSFQGYQETQYF
TRBD1	TRBV28	TRBJ1-4	.	TGTGCCAGCAGGGCCGGGACAGCCGCAACTAATGAAAAACTGTTTTTT	CASRAGTAATNEKLFF
.	TRBV11-2	TRBJ2-7	.	TGTGCCAGCAGCACTCCCAGACAGGGAGGCTACGAGCAGTACTTC	CASSTPRQGGYEQYF
.	TRBV18	TRBJ2-3	.	TGTGCCAGCTCACCGGCTAGCACAGATACGCAGTATTTT	CASSPASTDTQYF
.	TRBV7-9	TRBJ1-4	.	TGTGCCAGCAGCTTGGACAGCCCGGCCTATAATGAAAAACTGTTTTTT	CASSLDSPAYNEKLFF
.	TRBV7-2	TRBJ2-2	.	TGTGCCAGCAGCCCCGGTTGGTACACCGGGGAGCTGTTTTTT	CASSPGWYTGELFF
.	TRBV5-4	TRBJ2-2	.	TGTGCCAGCAGCAGGGGACCGCTTAACACCGGGGAGCTGTTTTTT	CASSRGPLNTGELFF
.	TRBV28	TRBJ2-1	.	TGTGCCAGCAGTTTAGGCGGGGGAGGGGGTTACAATGAGCAGTTCTTC	CASSLGGGGGYNEQFF
TRBD1	TRBV4-1	TRBJ1-5	once	TGCGCCAGCAGCCTACGACAGGGGGCAGACAGCAATCAGCCCCAGCATTTT	CASSLRQGADSNQPQHF
.	TRBV18	TRBJ2-7	.	TGTGCCAGCTCACAGGGACCCGAATACGAGCAGTACTTC	CASSQGPEYEQYF
.	TRBV6-5	TRBJ1-1	.	TGTGCCAGCACCTTTGGGTGGGAAGCTTTCTTT	CASTFGWEAFF
TRBD1	TRBV7-2	TRBJ2-5	.	TGTGCCAGCAGCGGAGGGACAGGTAGAGGGGAGACCCAGTACTTC	CASSGGTGRGETQYF
.	TRBV5-1	TRBJ2-2	.	TGCGCCAGCAGCGGCGACAGCTTTTTGAACACCGGGGAGCTGTTTTTT	CASSGDSFLNTGELFF
TRBD1	TRBV2	TRBJ1-1	.	TGTGCCAGCAGTTTGGGACAGGGAAGCACTGAAGCTTTCTTT	CASSLGQGSTEAFF
TRBD1	TRBV5-1	TRBJ2-5	.	TGCGCCAGCAGACCAAGACAGGGGCGAGAGACCCAGTACTTC	CASRPRQGRETQYF
TRBD1	TRBV28	TRBJ1-4	.	TGTGCCAGCAGTCCCGTAGGAGGAGGGGGCGTATCTAATGAAAAACTGTTTTTT	CASSPVGGGGVSNEKLFF
.	TRBV2	TRBJ1-5	.	TGTGCCAGCAGTGTGTCACAGGCTGATTATAGCAATCAGCCCCAGCATTTT	CASSVSQADYSNQPQHF
TRBD2	TRBV9	TRBJ2-1	.	TGTGCCAGCAGCGCCTCCGGGACTAGCGGTTACAATGAGCAGTTCTTC	CASSASGTSGYNEQFF
TRBD2	TRBV6-5	TRBJ2-7	once	TGTGCCAGCAGTTCCCCGGGAGGGGGGGACAACGAGCAGTACTTC	CASSSPGGGDNEQYF
TRBD1	TRBV7-3	TRBJ1-2	.	TGTGCCAGCAGCCCAGGGGGCAGAACTGGCTACACCTTC	CASSPGGRTGYTF
TRBD2	TRBV5-1	TRBJ2-2	.	TGCGCCAGCAGGATACTAGCGGGTAACACCGGGGAGCTGTTTTTT	CASRILAGNTGELFF
.	TRBV18	TRBJ2-6	.	TGTGCCAGCTCACCAGAGGCTGGGGCCAACGTCCTGACTTTC	CASSPEAGANVLTF
.	TRBV6-1	TRBJ2-7	.	TGTGCCAGCACGGCGGGGAAGGCCTACGAGCAGTACTTC	CASTAGKAYEQYF